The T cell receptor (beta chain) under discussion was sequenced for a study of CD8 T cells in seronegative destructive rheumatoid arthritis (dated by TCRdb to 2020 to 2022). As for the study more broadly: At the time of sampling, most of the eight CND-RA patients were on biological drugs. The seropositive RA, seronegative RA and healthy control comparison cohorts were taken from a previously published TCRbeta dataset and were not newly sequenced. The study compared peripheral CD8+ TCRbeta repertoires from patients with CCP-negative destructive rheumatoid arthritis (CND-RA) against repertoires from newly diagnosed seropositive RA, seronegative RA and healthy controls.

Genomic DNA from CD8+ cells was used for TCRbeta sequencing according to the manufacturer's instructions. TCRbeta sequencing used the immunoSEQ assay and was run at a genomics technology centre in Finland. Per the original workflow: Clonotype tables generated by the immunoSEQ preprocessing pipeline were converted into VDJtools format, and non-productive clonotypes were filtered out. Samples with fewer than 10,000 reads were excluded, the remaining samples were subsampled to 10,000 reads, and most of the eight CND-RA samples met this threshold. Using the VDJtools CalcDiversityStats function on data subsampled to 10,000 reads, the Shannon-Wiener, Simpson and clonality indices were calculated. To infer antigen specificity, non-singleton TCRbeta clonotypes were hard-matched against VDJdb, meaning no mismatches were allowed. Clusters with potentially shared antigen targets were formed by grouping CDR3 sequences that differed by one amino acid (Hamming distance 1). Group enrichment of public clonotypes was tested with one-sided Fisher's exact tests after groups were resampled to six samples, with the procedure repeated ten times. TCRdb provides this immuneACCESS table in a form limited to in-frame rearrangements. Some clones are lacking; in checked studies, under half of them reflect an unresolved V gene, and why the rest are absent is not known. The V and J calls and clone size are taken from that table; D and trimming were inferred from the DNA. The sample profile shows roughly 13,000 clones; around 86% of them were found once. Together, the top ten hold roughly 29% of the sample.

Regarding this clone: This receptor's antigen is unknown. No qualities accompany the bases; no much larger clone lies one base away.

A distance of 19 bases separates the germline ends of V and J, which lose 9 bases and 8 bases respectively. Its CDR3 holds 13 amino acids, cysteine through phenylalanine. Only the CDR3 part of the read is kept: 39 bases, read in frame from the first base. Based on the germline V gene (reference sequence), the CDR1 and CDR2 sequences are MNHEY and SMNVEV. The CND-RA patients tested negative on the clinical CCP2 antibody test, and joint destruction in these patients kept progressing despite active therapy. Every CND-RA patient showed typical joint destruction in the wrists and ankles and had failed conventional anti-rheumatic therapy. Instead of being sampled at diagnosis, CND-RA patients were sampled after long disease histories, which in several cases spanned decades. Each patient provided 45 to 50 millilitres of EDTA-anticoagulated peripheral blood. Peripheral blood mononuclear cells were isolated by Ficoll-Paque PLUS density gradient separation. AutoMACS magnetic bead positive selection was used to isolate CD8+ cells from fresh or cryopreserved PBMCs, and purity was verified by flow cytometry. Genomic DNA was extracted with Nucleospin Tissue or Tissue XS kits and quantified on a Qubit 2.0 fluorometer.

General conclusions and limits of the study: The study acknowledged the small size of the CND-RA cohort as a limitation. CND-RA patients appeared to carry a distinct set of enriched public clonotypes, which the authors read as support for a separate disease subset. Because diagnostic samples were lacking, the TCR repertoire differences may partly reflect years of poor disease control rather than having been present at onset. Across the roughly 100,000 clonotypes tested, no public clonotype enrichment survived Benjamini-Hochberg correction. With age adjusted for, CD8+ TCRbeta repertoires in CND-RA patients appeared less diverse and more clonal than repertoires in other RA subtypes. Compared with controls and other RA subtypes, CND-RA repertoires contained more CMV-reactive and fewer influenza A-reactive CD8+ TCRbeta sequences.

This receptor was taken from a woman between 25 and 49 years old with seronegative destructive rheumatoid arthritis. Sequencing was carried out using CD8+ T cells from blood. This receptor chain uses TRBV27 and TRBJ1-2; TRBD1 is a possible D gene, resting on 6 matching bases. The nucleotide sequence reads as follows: TGTGCCAGTACTGCCCATACAGGGTCGGGCTACACCTTC. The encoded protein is CASTAHTGSGYTF.